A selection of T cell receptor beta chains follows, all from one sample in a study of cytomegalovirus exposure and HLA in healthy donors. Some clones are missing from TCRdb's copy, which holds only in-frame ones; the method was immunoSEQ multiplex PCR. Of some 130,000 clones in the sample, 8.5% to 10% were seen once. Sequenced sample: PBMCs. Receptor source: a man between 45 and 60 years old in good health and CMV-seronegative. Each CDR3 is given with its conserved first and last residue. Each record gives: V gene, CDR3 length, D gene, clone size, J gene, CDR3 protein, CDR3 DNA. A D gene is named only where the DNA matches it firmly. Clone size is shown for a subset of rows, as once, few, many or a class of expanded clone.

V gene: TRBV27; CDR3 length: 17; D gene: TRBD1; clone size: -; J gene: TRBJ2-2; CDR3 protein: CASSLLPGQPNTGELFF; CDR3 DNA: TGTGCCAGCAGTTTGCTCCCGGGACAGCCGAACACCGGGGAGCTGTTTTTT
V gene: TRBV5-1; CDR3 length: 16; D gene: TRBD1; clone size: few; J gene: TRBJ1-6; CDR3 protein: CASSLDGQGDNSPLHF; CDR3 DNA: TGCGCCAGCAGCCTGGATGGACAGGGAGATAATTCACCCCTCCACTTT
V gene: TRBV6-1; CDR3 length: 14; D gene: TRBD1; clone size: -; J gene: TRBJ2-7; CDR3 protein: CASSTGTGIYEQYF; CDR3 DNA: TGTGCCAGCAGTACCGGGACAGGGATCTACGAGCAGTACTTC
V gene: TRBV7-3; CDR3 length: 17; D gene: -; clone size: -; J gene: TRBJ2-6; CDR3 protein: CASSLRGVSSGANVLTF; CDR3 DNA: TGTGCCAGCAGCTTACGAGGTGTCAGCTCTGGGGCCAACGTCCTGACTTTC
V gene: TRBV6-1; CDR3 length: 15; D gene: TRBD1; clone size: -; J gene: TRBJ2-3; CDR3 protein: CASIEMGQGRDTQYF; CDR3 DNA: TGTGCCAGCATTGAAATGGGACAGGGTAGAGATACGCAGTATTTT
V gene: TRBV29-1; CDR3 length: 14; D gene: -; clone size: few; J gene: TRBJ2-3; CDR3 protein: CSVEGGRRIDTQYF; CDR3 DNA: TGCAGCGTTGAAGGTGGCCGCAGGATTGATACGCAGTATTTT
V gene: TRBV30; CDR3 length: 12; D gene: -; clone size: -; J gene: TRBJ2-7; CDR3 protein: CAWSTGTYEQYF; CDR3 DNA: TGTGCCTGGAGCACAGGAACCTACGAGCAGTACTTC
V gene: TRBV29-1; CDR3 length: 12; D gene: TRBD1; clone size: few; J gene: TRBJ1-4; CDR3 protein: CSVWTGLEKLFF; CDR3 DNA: TGCAGCGTTTGGACAGGGCTTGAAAAACTGTTTTTT
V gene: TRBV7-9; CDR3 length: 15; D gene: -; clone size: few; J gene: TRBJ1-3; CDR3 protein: CASSLELSSGNTIYF; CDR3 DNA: TGTGCCAGCAGCTTAGAGCTGAGCTCTGGAAACACCATATATTTT
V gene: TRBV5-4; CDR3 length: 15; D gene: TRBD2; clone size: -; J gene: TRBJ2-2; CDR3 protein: CASSLDLADTGELFF; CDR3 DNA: TGTGCCAGCAGCTTGGATCTAGCGGACACCGGGGAGCTGTTTTTT
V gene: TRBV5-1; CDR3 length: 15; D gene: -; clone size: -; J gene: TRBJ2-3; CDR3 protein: CASSLWGARGDTQYF; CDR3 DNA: TGCGCCAGCAGCTTGTGGGGGGCGCGGGGGGATACGCAGTATTTT
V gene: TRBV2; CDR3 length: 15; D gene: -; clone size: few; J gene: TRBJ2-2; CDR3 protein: CASVMSRVNTGELFF; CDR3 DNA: TGTGCCAGCGTTATGAGCAGGGTAAACACCGGGGAGCTGTTTTTT
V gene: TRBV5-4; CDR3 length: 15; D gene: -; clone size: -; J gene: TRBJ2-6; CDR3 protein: CASSSWDTGANVLTF; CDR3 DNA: TGTGCCAGCAGCTCCTGGGACACTGGGGCCAACGTCCTGACTTTC
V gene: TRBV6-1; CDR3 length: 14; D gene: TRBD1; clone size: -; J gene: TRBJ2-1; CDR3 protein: CASSEVGPTGVKFF; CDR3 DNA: TGTGCCAGCAGTGAAGTCGGCCCGACAGGGGTTAAGTTCTTC
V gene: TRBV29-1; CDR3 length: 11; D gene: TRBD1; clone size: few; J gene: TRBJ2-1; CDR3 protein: CSVGQGNEQFF; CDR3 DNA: TGCAGCGTCGGACAGGGGAATGAGCAGTTCTTC
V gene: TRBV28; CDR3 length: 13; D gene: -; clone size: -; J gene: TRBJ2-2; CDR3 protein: CASRILRSGELFF; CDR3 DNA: TGTGCCAGCAGGATTCTGCGCTCCGGGGAGCTGTTTTTT
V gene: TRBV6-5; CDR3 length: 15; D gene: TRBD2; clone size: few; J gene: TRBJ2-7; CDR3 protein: CASSWGTSATYEQYF; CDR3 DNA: TGTGCCAGCAGTTGGGGGACTAGCGCGACCTACGAGCAGTACTTC
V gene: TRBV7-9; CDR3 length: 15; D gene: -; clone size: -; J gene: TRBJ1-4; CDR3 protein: CASSLDGTTNEKLFF; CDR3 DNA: TGTGCCAGCAGCTTAGACGGGACAACTAATGAAAAACTGTTTTTT
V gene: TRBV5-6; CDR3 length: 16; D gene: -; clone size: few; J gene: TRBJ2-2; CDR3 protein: CASSLAGGKDTGELFF; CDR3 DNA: TGTGCCAGCAGCTTGGCCGGGGGAAAGGACACCGGGGAGCTGTTTTTT
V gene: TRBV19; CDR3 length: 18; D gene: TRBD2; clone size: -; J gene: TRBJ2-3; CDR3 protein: CASSPIKGRGGGTDTQYF; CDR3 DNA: TGTGCCAGTAGTCCGATAAAGGGCCGCGGGGGGGGCACAGATACGCAGTATTTT
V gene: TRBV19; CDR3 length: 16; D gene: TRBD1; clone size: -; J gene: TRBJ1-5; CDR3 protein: CASSTHRQGRNQPQHF; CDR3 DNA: TGTGCCAGTAGTACGCATCGACAGGGGCGCAATCAGCCCCAGCATTTT
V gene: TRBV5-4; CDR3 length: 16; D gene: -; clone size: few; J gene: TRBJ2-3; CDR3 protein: CASSPPRKRSTDTQYF; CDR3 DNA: TGTGCCAGCAGCCCCCCCAGGAAGCGGAGCACAGATACGCAGTATTTT
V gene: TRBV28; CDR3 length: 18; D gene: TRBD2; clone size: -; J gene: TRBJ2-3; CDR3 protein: CASSSTLLTSGRGDTQYF; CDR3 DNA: TGTGCCAGCAGTTCCACACTCCTGACTAGCGGGAGGGGAGATACGCAGTATTTT
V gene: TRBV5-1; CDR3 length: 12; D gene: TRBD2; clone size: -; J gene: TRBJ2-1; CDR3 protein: CASGLAGDEQFF; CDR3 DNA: TGCGCCAGCGGGCTAGCGGGGGATGAGCAGTTCTTC
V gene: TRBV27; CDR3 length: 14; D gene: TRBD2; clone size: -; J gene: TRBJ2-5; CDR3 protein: CASSLSGDQETQYF; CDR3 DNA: TGTGCCAGCAGTTTAAGCGGGGACCAAGAGACCCAGTACTTC